At least ten counts were recorded for the clone carrying this TCR beta chain. The antigen is undetermined. Trimming stripped 6 bases from V and 3 bases from J, with 15 bases between. The CDR3 has 14 residues. Germline CDR1 and CDR2: MNHNS and SASEGT. The sample belongs to a study of T cells in Graves' hyperthyroidism and ophthalmopathy. Overall study context: At initial diagnosis, before any treatment had begun, peripheral blood was obtained. General study results and limits: With a median lead of about six months before onset, the model predicted ophthalmopathy.

Researchers amplified the TCR beta CDR3 regions from RNA transcripts. First-round RT-PCR with HTBI primers amplified the TCR CDR3 region. TCRdb re-analysed the multiplex PCR reads in MiXCR, keeping a single row per CDR3 protein. The data show roughly 630,000 distinct CDR3 sequences, around 14% seen once. Uncontrolled infection, other autoimmune disease, pregnancy or lactation barred patients from enrollment. This chain joins TRBV6-1 and TRBJ2-7; D might be TRBD1 or TRBD2, each matching 6 bases. The sample consisted of blood. The source is a woman aged 25 to 39 with Graves' hyperthyroidism. Written as DNA, the CDR3 is TGTGCCAGCAGGGCCCTACAGGGAGGCTACGAGCAGTACTTC. It translates to CASRALQGGYEQYF.